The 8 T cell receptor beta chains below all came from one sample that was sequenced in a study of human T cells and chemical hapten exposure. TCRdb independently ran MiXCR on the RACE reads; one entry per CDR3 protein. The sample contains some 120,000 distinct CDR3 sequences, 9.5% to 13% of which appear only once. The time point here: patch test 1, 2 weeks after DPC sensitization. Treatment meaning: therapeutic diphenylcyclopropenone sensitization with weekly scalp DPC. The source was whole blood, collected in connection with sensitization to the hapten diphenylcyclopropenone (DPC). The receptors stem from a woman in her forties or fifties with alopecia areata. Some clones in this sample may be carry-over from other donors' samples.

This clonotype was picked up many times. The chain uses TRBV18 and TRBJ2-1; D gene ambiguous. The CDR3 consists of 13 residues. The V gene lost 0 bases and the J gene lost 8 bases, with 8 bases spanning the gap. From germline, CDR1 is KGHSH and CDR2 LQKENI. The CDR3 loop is CASSPPFPDEQFF. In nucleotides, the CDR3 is TGTGCCAGCTCACCACCGTTCCCGGATGAGCAGTTCTTC.

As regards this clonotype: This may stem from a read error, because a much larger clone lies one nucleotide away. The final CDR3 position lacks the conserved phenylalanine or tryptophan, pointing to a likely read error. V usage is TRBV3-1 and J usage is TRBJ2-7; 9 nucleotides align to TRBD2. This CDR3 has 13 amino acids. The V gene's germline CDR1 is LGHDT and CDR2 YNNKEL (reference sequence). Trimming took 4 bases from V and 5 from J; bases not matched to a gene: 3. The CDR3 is CASSPLAGHEQYC. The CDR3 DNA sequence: TGTGCCAGCAGCCCGCTAGCGGGACACGAGCAGTACTGC.

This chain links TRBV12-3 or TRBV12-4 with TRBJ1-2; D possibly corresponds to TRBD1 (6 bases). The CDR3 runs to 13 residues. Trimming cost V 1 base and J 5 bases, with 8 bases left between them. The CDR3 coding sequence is TGTGCCAGCAGTTTAGTGAGGGGGTATGGCTACACCTTC. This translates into CASSLVRGYGYTF.

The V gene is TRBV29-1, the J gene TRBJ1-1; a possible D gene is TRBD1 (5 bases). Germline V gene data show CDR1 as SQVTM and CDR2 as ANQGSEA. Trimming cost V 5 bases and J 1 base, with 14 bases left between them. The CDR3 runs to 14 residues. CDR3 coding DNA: TGCAGCGTTTTTGCTCAGGGACGGAACACTGAAGCTTTCTTT. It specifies CSVFAQGRNTEAFF.

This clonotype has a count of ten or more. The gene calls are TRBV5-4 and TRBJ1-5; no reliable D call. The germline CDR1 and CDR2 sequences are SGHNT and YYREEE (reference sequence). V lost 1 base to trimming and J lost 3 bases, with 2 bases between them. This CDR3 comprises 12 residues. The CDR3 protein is CASSLFNQPQHF. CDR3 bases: TGTGCCAGCAGCTTGTTCAATCAGCCCCAGCATTTT.

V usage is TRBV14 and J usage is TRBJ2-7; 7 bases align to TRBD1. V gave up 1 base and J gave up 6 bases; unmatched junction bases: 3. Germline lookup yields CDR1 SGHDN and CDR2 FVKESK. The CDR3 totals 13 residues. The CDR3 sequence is CASSQGQGSEQYF. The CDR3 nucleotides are TGTGCCAGCAGCCAAGGACAGGGAAGCGAGCAGTACTTC.

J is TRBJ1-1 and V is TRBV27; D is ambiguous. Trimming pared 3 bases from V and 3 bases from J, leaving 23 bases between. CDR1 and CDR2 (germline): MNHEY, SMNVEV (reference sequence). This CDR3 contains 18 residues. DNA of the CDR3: TGTGCCAGCAGTTTTAGGGTAGCTCTCACCGCCGATCACACTGAAGCTTTCTTT. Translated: CASSFRVALTADHTEAFF.

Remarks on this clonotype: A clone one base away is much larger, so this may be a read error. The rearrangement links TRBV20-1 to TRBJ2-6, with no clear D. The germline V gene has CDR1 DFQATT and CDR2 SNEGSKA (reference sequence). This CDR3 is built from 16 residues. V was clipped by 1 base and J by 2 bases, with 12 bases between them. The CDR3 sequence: CSARGLFAAGANVLTF. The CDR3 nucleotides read TGCAGTGCTAGAGGGCTATTCGCGGCTGGGGCCAACGTCCTGACTTTC.